This TCR beta chain was recorded in a study of EBV T-cell therapy then PD-1 blockade in nasopharyngeal carcinoma. Germline loops: CDR1 SNHLY, CDR2 FYNNEI. With 6 bases clipped from V and 0 bases from J, the junction kept 5 bases outside the gene matches. The CDR3 totals 15 residues. Treatment meaning: AdE1-LMPpoly-expanded autologous EBV-specific T-cell therapy followed by anti-PD-1 nivolumab. Method: immunoSEQ multiplex PCR; TCRdb's copy keeps in-frame clones and lacks some. In the table there are some 20,000 clones, over 70% of which are singletons. Remarks on this clone: What it recognizes is unknown.

This specimen consisted of CD8+ T cells from blood, obtained at approximately day 62 from a patient whose treatment included autologous EBV-specific T cells and nivolumab. This receptor was identified in a man between 35 and 55 years old with nasopharyngeal carcinoma. The gene calls are TRBV2 and TRBJ1-5; 7 nucleotides agree with TRBD1. The CDR3 sequence: CASRSGTASNQPQHF. The CDR3 DNA sequence: TGTGCCAGCAGATCAGGGACAGCTAGCAATCAGCCCCAGCATTTT.